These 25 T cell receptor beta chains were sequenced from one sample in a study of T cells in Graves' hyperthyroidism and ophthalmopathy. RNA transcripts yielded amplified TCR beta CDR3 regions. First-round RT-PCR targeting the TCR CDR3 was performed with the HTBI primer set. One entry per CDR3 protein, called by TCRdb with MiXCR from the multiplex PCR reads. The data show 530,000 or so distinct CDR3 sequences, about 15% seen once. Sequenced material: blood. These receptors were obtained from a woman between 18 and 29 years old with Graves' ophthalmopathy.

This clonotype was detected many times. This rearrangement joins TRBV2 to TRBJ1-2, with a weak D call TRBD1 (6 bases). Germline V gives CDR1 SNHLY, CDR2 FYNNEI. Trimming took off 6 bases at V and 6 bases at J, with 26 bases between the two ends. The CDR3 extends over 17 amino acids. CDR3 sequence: CASSRNGGAFETNGYTF. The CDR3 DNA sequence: TGTGCCAGCAGCCGAAATGGGGGGGCGTTCGAGACCAATGGCTACACCTTC.

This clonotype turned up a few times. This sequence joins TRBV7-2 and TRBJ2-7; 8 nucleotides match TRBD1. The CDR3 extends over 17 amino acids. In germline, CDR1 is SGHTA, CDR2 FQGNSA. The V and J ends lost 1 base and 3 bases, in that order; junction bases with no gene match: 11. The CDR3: CASSLGIPGTGFYEQYF. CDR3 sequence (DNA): TGTGCCAGCAGCTTAGGGATCCCCGGGACAGGATTCTACGAGCAGTACTTC.

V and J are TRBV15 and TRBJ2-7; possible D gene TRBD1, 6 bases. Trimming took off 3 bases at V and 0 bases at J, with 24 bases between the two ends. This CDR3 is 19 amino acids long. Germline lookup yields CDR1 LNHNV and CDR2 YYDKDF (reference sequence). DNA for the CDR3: TGTGCCACCAGCAGGACCCGGGACACAGAAGCTTATAACTCCTACGAGCAGTACTTC. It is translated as CATSRTRDTEAYNSYEQYF.

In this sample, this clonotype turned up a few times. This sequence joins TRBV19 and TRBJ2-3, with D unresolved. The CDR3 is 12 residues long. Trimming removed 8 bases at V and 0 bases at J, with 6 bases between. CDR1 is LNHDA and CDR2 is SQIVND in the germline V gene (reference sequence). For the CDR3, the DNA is TGTGCCAGTGAGGCTAGCACAGATACGCAGTATTTT. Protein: CASEASTDTQYF.

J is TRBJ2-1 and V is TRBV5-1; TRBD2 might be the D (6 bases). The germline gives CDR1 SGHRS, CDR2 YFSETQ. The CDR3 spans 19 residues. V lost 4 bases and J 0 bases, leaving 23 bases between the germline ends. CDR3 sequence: CASSPGTRLGRLSYNEQFF. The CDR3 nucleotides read TGCGCCAGCAGCCCCGGAACTAGGCTAGGGAGGCTCTCCTACAATGAGCAGTTCTTC.

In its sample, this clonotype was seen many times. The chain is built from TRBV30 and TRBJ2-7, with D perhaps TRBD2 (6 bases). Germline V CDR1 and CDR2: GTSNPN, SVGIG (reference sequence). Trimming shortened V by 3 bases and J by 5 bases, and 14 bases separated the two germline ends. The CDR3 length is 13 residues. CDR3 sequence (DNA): TGTGCCTGGAGAGGACCGGGACTCCACGAGCAGTACTTC. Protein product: CAWRGPGLHEQYF. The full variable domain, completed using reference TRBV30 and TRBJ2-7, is SQTIHQWPATLVQPVGSPLSLECTVEGTSNPNLYWYRQAAGRGLQLLFYSVGIGQISSEVPQNLSASRPQDRQFILSSKKLLLSDSGFYLCAWRGPGLHEQYFGPGTRLTVT.

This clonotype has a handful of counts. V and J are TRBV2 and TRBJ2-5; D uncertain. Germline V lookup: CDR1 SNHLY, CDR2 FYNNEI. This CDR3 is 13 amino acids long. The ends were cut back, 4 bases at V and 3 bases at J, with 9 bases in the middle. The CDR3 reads CASSGGLKETQYF. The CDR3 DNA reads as TGTGCCAGCAGTGGTGGTCTAAAAGAGACCCAGTACTTC.

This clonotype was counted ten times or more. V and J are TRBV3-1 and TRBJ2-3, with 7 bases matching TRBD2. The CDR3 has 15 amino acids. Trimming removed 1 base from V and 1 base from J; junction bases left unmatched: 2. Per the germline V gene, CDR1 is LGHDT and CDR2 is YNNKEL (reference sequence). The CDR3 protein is CASSQAGGGTDTQYF. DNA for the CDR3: TGTGCCAGCAGCCAAGCGGGAGGAGGCACAGATACGCAGTATTTT.

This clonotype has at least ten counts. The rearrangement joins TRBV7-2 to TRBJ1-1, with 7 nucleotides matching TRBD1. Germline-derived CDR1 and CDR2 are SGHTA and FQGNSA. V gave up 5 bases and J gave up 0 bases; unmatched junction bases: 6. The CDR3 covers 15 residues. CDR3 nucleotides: TGTGCCAGCAGCCCGGGACAGCGCATGAACACTGAAGCTTTCTTT. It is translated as CASSPGQRMNTEAFF. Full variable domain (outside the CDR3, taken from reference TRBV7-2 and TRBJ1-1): GAGVSQSPSNKVTEKGKDVELRCDPISGHTALYWYRQSLGQGLEFLIYFQGNSAPDKSGLPSDRFSAERTGGSVSTLTIQRTQQEDSAVYLCASSPGQRMNTEAFFGQGTRLTVV.

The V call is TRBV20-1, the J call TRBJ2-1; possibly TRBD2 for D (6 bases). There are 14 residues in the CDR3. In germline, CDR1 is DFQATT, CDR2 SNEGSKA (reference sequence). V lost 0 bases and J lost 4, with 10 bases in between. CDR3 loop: CSAREGRLYNEQFF. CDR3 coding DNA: TGCAGTGCTAGAGAAGGGAGGCTTTACAATGAGCAGTTCTTC.

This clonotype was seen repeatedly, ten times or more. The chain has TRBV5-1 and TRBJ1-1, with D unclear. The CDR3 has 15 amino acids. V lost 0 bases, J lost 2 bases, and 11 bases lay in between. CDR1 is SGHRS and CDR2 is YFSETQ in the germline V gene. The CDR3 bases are TGCGCCAGCAGCTTGGAGGCAGAGATAAACACTGAAGCTTTCTTT. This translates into CASSLEAEINTEAFF.

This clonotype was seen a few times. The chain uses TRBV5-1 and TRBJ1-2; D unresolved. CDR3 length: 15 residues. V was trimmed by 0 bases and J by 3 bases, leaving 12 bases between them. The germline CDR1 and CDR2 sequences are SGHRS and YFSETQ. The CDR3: CASSLGSGRYYGYTF. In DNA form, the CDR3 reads TGCGCCAGCAGCTTGGGGTCGGGGAGGTACTATGGCTACACCTTC.

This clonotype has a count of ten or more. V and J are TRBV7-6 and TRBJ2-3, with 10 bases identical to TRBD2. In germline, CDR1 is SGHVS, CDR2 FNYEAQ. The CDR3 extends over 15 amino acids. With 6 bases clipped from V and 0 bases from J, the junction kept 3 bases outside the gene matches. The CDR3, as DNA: TGTGCCAGCAGTAAACTAGCGGGGAGCACAGATACGCAGTATTTT. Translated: CASSKLAGSTDTQYF.

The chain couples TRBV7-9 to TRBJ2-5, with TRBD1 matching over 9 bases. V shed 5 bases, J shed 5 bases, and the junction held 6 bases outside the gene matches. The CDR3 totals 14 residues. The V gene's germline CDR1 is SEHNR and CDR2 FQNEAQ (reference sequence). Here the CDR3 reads CASSPGTGTETQYF. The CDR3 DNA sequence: TGTGCCAGCAGCCCCGGGACAGGGACCGAGACCCAGTACTTC.

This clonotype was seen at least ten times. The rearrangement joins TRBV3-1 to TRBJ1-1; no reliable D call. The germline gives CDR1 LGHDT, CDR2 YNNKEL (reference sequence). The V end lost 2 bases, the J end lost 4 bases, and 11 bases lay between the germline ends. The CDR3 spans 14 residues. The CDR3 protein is CASSQIGRGTEAFF. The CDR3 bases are TGTGCCAGCAGCCAAATCGGCCGGGGCACTGAAGCTTTCTTT.

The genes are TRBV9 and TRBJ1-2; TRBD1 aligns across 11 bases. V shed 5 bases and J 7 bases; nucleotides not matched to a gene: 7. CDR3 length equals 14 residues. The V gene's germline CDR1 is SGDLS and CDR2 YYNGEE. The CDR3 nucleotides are TGTGCCAGCAGGGGGGACAGGGGGTTTAGTGGCTACACCTTC. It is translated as CASRGDRGFSGYTF. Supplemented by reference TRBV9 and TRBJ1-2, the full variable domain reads DSGVTQTPKHLITATGQRVTLRCSPRSGDLSVYWYQQSLDQGLQFLIQYYNGEERAKGNILERFSAQQFPDLHSELNLSSLELGDSALYFCASRGDRGFSGYTFGSGTRLTVV.

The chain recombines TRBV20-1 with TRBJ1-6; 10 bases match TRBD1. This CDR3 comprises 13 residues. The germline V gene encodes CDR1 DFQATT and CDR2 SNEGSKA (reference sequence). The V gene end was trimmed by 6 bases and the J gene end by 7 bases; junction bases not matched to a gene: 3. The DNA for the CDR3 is TGCAGTGCCGGGACAGGGGTCAATTCACCCCTCCACTTT. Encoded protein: CSAGTGVNSPLHF.

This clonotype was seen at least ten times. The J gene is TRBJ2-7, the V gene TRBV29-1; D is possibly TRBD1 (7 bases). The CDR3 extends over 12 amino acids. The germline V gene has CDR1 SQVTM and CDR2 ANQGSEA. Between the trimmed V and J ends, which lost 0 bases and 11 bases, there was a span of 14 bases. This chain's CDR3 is CSVEDGQGEEYF. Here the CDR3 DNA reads TGCAGCGTTGAAGATGGTCAGGGGGAGGAGTACTTC.

CDR3 in DNA: TGTGCCACCAGCAGGATTCGGGGGGAGGACTATGGCTACACCTTC. Residues: CATSRIRGEDYGYTF. This sequence joins TRBV15 and TRBJ1-2; TRBD1 is a possible D gene (5 bases). Trimming pared 3 bases from V and 3 bases from J, leaving 14 bases between. The CDR3 sequence is 15 residues long. Per the germline V gene, CDR1 is LNHNV and CDR2 is YYDKDF (reference sequence). Supplemented by reference TRBV15 and TRBJ1-2, the full variable domain reads DAMVIQNPRYQVTQFGKPVTLSCSQTLNHNVMYWYQQKSSQAPKLLFHYYDKDFNNEADTPDNFQSRRPNTSFCFLDIRSPGLGDTAMYLCATSRIRGEDYGYTFGSGTRLTVV.

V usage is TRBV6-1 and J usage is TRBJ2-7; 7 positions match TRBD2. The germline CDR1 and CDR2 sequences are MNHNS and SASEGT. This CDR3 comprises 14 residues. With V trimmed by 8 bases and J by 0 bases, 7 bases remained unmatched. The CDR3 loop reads CASGPRDYSYEQYF. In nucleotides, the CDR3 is TGTGCCAGCGGCCCTCGGGACTACTCCTACGAGCAGTACTTC.

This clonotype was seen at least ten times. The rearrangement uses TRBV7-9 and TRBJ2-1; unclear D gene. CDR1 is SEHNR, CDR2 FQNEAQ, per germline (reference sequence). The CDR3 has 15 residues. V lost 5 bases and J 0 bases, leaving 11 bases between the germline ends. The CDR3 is CASSPPLSSYNEQFF. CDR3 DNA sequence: TGTGCCAGCAGCCCGCCTCTGAGCTCCTACAATGAGCAGTTCTTC.

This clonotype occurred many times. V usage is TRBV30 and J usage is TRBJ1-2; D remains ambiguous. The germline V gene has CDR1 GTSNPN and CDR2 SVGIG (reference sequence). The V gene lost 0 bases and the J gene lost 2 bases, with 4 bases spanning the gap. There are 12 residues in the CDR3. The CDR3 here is CAWSVRNYGYTF. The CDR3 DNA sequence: TGTGCCTGGAGTGTACGGAACTATGGCTACACCTTC.

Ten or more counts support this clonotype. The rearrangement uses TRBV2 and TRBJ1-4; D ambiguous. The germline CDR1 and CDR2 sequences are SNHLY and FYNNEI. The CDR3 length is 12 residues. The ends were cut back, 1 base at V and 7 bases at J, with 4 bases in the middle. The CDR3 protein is CASSEGVEKLFF. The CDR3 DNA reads TGTGCCAGCAGTGAAGGGGTTGAAAAACTGTTTTTT.

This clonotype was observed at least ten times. CDR3: CAINRAGYGYTF. The CDR3 DNA reads as TGTGCCATAAACAGGGCTGGTTATGGCTACACCTTC. The chain uses TRBV2 and TRBJ1-2, with TRBD1 as a possible D gene (6 bases). This CDR3 has 12 amino acids. Germline V gene lookup returns CDR1 SNHLY and CDR2 FYNNEI. Trimming removed 10 bases from V and 5 bases from J, with 14 bases in between.

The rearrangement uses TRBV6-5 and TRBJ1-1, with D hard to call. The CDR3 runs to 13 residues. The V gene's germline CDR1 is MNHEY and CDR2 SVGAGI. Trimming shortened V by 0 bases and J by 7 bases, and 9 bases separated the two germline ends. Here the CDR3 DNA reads TGTGCCAGCAGTTACTCCAGATTAATTGAAGCTTTCTTT. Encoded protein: CASSYSRLIEAFF.